The clone carrying this T cell receptor beta chain was recorded only once. Its matching antigen is unknown. The data are from a study of cytomegalovirus exposure and HLA in healthy donors. The trim removed 3 bases at V and 3 bases at J, leaving 3 bases unmatched. The CDR3 has 13 amino acids. Germline lookup yields CDR1 SGHKS and CDR2 YYEKEE (reference sequence). Study-level points and caveats: Apart from CMV serostatus, no immune exposure information was available.

The PCR employed 60 Vbeta primers together with 13 Jbeta primers. The protocol was immunoSEQ multiplex PCR, while the TCRdb copy is restricted to in-frame clones and leaves out a portion. The sample records roughly 120,000 clones, approximately 80% being singletons. The sample consisted of PBMCs. This sequence originates from a man between 40 and 49 years old in good health and CMV-seronegative. The chain couples TRBV5-5 to TRBJ2-7; 7 positions match TRBD1. The CDR3 loop is CASSSGQDYEQYF. The CDR3 DNA follows: TGTGCCAGCAGCTCAGGACAGGACTACGAGCAGTACTTC.